The present T cell receptor beta chain was sequenced within a study of post-analysis software for immune sequencing data. The wider study: Patients had relapsing-remitting, secondary progressive or progressive-relapsing multiple sclerosis; some lacked subtype.

Details on this clonotype: Its antigen remains unknown.

Study results and caveats: Samples sharing a preparation batch grouped tightly together when assessed by F measure. There were about 5 TRBV segments more frequent in patients than controls, and TRBV5-6, TRBV5-1 and TRBV20-1 were among them. Controls had significantly higher normalized Chao1 diversity than multiple sclerosis patients.

Unique molecular identifiers had been added to the TCR beta cDNA libraries. Roughly 500,000 cDNA molecules were obtained from around 0.96 to 9.9 million T cells. TCRdb re-analysed the PCR reads in MiXCR, keeping a single row per CDR3 protein. The sample holds hundreds of thousands of distinct CDR3 sequences; approximately 60% are singletons and the top ten take 11%. Germline CDR1 and CDR2: SQVTM and ANQGSEA. The CDR3 is made up of 12 amino acids. Trimming left V 4 bases short and J 0 bases short, with 6 bases between. This chain uses TRBV29-1 with TRBJ2-5; D gene unclear. Sample: blood. The receptor was isolated from a girl aged 2 to 10 with multiple sclerosis. In nucleotides, the CDR3 is TGCAGCGTTGCCCCTAACCAAGAGACCCAGTACTTC. This codes for CSVAPNQETQYF.